This TCR beta chain was retrieved from a study of Ad26.COV2.S vaccination and SARS-CoV-2 variants (dated by TCRdb to about 2021). Background for the entire study: Donors in the vaccine arm were drawn from COV1001, a phase I-IIa trial of Ad26.COV2.S in healthy adults that was multicentre, randomized, double-blind and placebo-controlled. Ad26.COV2.S was given intramuscularly at 5x10^10 or 1x10^11 viral particles, as a single shot or as two shots 56 days apart. TCRbeta repertoire sequencing was used to assess the specificity and breadth of SARS-CoV-2-reactive T cell receptors after Ad26.COV2.S vaccination. A total of around 32 samples were included in the TCR-sequenced set, comprising roughly 19 Ad26.COV2.S vaccine recipients, 5 placebo recipients and 8 SARS-CoV-2 convalescent individuals. Trial participants were randomized into five groups of five: low-dose or high-dose Ad26.COV2.S given once or twice, or placebo on both occasions. Blinding of investigators to trial group allocation was maintained during experiments and outcome assessment. Results the study describes overall, beyond this receptor: The study was not powered for comparison of responses between vaccine doses or regimens. After vaccination, spike-specific CD8+ and CD4+ T cell responses were reported to show substantial breadth. Vaccine and placebo recipients had similar non-spike TCR breadth, a finding consistent with the vaccine containing only spike. The authors noted that total T cell responses may have been underestimated by the TCR breadth and depth analyses. Higher spike-specific TCR breadth was observed in Ad26.COV2.S recipients than in placebo recipients (P = 0.0014).

About this clone: Its target antigen remains unknown. No base quality values were provided; no much bigger clone lies one nucleotide off.

The treatment or condition tag for this specimen amounts to: around 19 received Ad26.COV2.S at low or high dose, single or two shots; a few received placebo; per-sample allocation not given. Repertoires of vaccine and placebo recipients were sequenced from samples taken on day 63 after the first injection. Between 29 July and 7 August 2020, Cohort 1b enrolled approximately 26 adults aged 18-55 years at one site in Boston, USA. Ad26.COV2.S was a replication-incompetent adenovirus type 26 vector that expressed a prefusion-stabilized SARS-CoV-2 spike protein derived from the original Wuhan strain. The immunoSEQ Assay was the method used to sequence TCRbeta CDR3 regions. After extraction, genomic DNA underwent amplification by bias-controlled multiplex PCR, followed by high-throughput sequencing. The authors' analysis ran thus. To quantify the absolute abundance of every unique TCRbeta CDR3 region, sequences were collapsed and filtered. T cell fraction was estimated by normalizing TCRbeta template counts to usable DNA, which was measured by amplifying reference genes present in all nucleated cells. Repertoire TCRs were annotated as SARS-CoV-2-specific by exact matching of V gene, CDR3 amino acid sequence and J gene to a known reactive TCR set. MIRA supplied the reference SARS-CoV-2 TCR set, which was filtered for enrichment in COVID-19-positive ImmuneCODE repertoires so that public or cross-reactive TCRs were removed. Using the MIRA antigens, annotated TCRs were further analysed by specific ORF or by position within an ORF. Depth was the summed frequency of annotated unique rearrangements, while breadth was defined as annotated unique rearrangements over total unique productive rearrangements. TCR breadth was compared between groups using two-sided Wilcoxon rank-sum tests. TCRdb carries this immuneACCESS record with in-frame sequences only. Its versions omit some clonotypes, under half of them owing to an unresolved V gene in the studies checked, with the rest unexplained. The V and J calls and the clone size are those of that table, but D and trimming were determined from the DNA. The sample table holds about 350,000 clones, of which roughly 85% were seen once. The biggest ten clones account for roughly 3.1% of the sample.

As encoded in the germline V gene, CDR1 is SGHVS while CDR2 is FNYEAQ. The trim is 1 base for V and 2 bases for J, with a gap of 10 bases between the germline ends. The CDR3 covers 15 residues, taking in both the cysteine and the phenylalanine. Just CDR3 DNA is preserved here, 45 bases in frame from base 1. The TCR comes from a person between 18 and 65 years old who received the Ad26.COV2.S COVID-19 vaccine or a placebo. This chain joins TRBV7-6 to TRBJ2-3, with the D gene too uncertain to name. Sequencing was performed on peripheral blood, taken in a trial of Ad26.COV2.S vaccine versus placebo. The DNA sequence is as follows: TGTGCCAGCAGCTTAGGTGAGAGGAACACAGATACGCAGTATTTT. This translates into CASSLGERNTDTQYF.